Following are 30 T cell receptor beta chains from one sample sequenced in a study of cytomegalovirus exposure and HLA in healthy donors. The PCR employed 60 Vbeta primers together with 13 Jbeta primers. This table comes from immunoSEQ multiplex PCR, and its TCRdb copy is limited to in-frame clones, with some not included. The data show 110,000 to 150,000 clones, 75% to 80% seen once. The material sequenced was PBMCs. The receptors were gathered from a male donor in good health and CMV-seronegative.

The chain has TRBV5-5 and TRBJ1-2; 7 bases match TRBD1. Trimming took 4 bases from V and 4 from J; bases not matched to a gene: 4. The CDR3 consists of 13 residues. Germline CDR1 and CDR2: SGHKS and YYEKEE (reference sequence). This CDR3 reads CASSRDRAYGYTF. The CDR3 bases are TGTGCCAGCAGCCGCGACAGGGCCTATGGCTACACCTTC.

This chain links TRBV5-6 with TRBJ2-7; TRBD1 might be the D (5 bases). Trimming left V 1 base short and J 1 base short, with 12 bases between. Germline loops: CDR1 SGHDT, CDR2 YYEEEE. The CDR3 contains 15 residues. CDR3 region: CASSLRRQGSYEQYF. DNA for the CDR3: TGTGCCAGCAGCTTGCGGCGGCAGGGATCCTACGAGCAGTACTTC.

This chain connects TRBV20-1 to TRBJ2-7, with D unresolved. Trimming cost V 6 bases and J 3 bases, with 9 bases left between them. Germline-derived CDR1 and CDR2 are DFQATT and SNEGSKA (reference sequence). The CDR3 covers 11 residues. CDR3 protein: CSARTRYEQYF. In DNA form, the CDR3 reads TGCAGTGCCCGAACACGCTACGAGCAGTACTTC.

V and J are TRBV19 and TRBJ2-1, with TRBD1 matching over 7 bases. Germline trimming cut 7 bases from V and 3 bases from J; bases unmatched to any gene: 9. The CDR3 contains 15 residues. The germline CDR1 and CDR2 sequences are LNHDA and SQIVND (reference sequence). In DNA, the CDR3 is TGTGCCAGTACTATCACCGGGACAGTCTACAATGAGCAGTTCTTC. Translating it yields CASTITGTVYNEQFF.

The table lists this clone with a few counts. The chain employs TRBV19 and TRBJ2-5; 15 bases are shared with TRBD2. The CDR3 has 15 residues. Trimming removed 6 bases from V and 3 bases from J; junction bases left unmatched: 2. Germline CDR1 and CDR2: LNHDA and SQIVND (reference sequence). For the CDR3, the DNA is TGTGCCAGTAGAGGACTAGCGGGAGGGGAAGAGACCCAGTACTTC. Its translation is CASRGLAGGEETQYF.

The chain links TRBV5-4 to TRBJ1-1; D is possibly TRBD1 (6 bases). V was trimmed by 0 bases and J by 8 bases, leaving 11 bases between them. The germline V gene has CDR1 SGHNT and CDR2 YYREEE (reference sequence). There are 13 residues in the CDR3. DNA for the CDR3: TGTGCCAGCAGCTTGGACTACAGGGTGGAAGCTTTCTTT. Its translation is CASSLDYRVEAFF.

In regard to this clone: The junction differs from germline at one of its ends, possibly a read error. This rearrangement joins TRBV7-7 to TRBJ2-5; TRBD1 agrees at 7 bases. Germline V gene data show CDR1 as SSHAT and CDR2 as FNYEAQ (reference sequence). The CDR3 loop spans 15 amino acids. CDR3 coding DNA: TGTGCTAGCAGCTTAGCCTTCTCAGGGGGAGAGACCCAGTACTTC. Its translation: CASSLAFSGGETQYF.

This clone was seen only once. CDR3 sequence reads: CAISESGVEYGYTF. The CDR3, as DNA: TGTGCCATCAGTGAGTCAGGGGTTGAATATGGCTACACCTTC. V is TRBV10-3 and J is TRBJ1-2; possibly TRBD1 for D (5 bases). Germline CDR1 and CDR2: ENHRY and SYGVKD. The CDR3 consists of 14 residues. The V end lost 0 bases, the J end lost 5 bases, and 10 bases lay between the germline ends.

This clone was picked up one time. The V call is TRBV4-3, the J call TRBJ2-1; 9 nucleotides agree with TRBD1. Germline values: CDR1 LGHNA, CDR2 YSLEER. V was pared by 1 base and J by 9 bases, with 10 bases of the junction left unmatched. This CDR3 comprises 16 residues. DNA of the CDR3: TGCGCCAGCAGCCAAGGGAGGGGACAGGGATCGGTTGAGCAGTTCTTC. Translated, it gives CASSQGRGQGSVEQFF.

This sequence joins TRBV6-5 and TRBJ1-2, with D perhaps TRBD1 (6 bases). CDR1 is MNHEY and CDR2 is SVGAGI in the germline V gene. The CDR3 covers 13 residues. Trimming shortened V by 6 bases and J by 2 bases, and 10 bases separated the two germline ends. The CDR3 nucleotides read TGTGCCAGCAGACCCGACAGGAACTATGGCTACACCTTC. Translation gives CASRPDRNYGYTF.

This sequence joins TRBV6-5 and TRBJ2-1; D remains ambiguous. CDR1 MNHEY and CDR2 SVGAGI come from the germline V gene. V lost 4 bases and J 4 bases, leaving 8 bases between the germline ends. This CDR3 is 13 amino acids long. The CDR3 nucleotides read TGTGCCAGCAGTTCACAACCGTACAATGAGCAGTTCTTC. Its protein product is CASSSQPYNEQFF.

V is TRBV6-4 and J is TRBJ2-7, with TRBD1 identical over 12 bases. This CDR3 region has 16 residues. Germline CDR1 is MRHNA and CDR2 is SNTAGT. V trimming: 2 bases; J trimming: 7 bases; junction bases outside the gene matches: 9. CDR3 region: CASSDGEGQGAREQYF. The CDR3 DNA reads TGTGCCAGCAGTGACGGGGAGGGACAGGGGGCGAGAGAGCAGTACTTC.

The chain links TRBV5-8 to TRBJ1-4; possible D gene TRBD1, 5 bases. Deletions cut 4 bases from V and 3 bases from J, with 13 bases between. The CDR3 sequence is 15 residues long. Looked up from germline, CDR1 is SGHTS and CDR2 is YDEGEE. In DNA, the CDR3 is TGTGCCAGCAGCGTGAGGGGAGGATCTAATGAAAAACTGTTTTTT. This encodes CASSVRGGSNEKLFF.

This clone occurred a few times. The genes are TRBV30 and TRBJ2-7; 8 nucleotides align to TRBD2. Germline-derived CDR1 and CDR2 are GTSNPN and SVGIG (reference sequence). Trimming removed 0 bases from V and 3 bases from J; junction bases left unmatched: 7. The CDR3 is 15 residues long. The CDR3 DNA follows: TGTGCCTGGAGTGTAGGGTGGGGACTAGTCTACGAGCAGTACTTC. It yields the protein CAWSVGWGLVYEQYF.

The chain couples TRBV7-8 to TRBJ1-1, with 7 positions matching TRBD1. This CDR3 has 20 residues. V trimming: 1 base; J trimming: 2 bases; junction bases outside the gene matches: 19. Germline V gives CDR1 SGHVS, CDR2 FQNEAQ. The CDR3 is CASSLGFRGPQGEVNTEAFF. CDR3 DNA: TGTGCCAGCAGCTTAGGATTTCGGGGACCGCAGGGGGAGGTCAACACTGAAGCTTTCTTT.

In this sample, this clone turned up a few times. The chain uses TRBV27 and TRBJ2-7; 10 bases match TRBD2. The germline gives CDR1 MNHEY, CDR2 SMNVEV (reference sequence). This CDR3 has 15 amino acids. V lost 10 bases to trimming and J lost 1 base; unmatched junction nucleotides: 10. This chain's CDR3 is CATPQLAGFSYEQYF. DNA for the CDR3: TGTGCCACCCCCCAACTAGCGGGATTTTCCTACGAGCAGTACTTC.

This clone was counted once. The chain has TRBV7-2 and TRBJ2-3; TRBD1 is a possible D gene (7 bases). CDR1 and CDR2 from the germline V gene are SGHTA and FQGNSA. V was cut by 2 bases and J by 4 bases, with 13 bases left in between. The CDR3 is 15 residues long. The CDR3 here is CASSLRGGTADTQYF. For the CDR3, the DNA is TGTGCCAGCAGCTTACGGGGCGGGACAGCAGATACGCAGTATTTT.

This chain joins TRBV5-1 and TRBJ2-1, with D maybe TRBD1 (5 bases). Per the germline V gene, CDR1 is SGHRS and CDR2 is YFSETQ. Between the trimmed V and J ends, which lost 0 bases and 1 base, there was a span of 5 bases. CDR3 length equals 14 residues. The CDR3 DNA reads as TGCGCCAGCAGCTTGGGACAGTCCTACAATGAGCAGTTCTTC. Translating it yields CASSLGQSYNEQFF.

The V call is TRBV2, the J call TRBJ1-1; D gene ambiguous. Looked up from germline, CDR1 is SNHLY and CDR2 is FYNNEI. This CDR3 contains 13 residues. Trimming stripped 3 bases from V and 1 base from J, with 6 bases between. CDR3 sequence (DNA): TGTGCCAGCAGTGAGCTAGAGAACACTGAAGCTTTCTTT. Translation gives CASSELENTEAFF.

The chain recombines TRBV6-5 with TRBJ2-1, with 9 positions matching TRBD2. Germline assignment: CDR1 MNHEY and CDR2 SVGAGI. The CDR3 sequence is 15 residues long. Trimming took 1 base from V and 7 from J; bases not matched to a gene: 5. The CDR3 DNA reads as TGTGCCAGCAGTTACTTAGGCGGGGGGGTGAATGAGCAGTTCTTC. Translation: CASSYLGGGVNEQFF.

The CDR3 loop is CASSQQMNTEAFF. The CDR3 region has the DNA TGTGCCAGCAGTCAACAGATGAACACTGAAGCTTTCTTT. The gene calls are TRBV6-5 and TRBJ1-1; D ambiguous. Trimming cost V 5 bases and J 0 bases, with 7 bases left between them. Germline V gene data show CDR1 as MNHEY and CDR2 as SVGAGI. The CDR3 contains 13 residues.

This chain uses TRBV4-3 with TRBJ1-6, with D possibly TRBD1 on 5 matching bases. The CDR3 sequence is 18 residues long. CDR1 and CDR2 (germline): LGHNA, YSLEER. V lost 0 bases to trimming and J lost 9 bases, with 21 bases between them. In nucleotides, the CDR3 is TGCGCCAGCAGCCAAGAAGTTCGGAGCGGGGGATGGGGTTCACCCCTCCACTTT. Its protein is CASSQEVRSGGWGSPLHF.

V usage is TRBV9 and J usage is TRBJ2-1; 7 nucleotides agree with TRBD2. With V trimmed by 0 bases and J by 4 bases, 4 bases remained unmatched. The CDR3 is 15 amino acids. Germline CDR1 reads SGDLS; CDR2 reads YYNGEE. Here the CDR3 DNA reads TGTGCCAGCAGCGTAGAGCTAGCGGCGTACAATGAGCAGTTCTTC. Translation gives CASSVELAAYNEQFF.

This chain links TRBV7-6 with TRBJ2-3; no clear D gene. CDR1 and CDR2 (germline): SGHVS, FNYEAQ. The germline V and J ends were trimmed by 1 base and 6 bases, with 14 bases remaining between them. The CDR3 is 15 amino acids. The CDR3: CASSLVYNEVDTQYF. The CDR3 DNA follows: TGTGCCAGCAGCTTAGTTTATAACGAGGTGGATACGCAGTATTTT.

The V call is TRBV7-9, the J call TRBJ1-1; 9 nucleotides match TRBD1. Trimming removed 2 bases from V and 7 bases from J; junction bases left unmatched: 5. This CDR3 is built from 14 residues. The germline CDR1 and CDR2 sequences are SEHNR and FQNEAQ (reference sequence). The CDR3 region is CASSLPDRGDEAFF. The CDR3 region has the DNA TGTGCCAGCAGCTTACCCGACAGGGGGGATGAAGCTTTCTTT.

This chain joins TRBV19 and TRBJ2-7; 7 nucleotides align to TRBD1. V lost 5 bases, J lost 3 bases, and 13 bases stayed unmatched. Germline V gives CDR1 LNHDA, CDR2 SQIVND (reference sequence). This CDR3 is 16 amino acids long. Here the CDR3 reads CASSARRTGGDYEQYF. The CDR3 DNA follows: TGTGCCAGTAGTGCGAGACGGACAGGAGGAGACTACGAGCAGTACTTC.

The CDR3 nucleotides read TGTGCCAGCAGCCGAGGGGGAGAGCAGTACTTC. Protein product: CASSRGGEQYF. This chain uses TRBV13 with TRBJ2-5, with D perhaps TRBD1 (6 bases). The length of the CDR3 is 11 residues. Germline CDR1 reads PRHDT; CDR2 reads FYEKMQ (reference sequence). V was trimmed by 5 bases and J by 11 bases, leaving 12 bases between them.

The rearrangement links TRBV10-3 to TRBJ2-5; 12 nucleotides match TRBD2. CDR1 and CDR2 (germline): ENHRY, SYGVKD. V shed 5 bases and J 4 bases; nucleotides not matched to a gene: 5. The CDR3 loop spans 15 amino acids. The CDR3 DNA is TGTGCCATCAGTATGTCTAGCGGGAGGGTAGAGACCCAGTACTTC. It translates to CAISMSSGRVETQYF.

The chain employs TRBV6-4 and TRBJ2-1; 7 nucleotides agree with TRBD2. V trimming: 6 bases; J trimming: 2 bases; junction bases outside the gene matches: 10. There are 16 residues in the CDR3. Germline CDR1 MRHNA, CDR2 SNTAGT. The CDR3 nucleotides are TGTGCCAGCAGCCAACTCCGGGGGAGGGCCTACAATGAGCAGTTCTTC. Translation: CASSQLRGRAYNEQFF.

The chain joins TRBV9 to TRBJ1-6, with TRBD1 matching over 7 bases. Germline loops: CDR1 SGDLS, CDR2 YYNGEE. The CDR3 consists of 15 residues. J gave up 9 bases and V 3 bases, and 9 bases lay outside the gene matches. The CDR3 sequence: CASSASGTEGSPLHF. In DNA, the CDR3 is TGTGCCAGCAGCGCGTCCGGGACAGAGGGTTCACCCCTCCACTTT.